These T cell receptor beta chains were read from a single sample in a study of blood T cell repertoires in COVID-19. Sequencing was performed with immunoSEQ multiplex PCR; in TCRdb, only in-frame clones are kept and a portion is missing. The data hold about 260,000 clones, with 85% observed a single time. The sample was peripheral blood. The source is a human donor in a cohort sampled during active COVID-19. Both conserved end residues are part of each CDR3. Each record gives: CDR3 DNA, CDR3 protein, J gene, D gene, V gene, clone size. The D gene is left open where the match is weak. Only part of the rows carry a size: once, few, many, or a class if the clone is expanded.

TGTGCCAGCTCACTTAGACAGGGCAATCAGCCCCAGCATTTT,CASSLRQGNQPQHF,TRBJ1-5,-,TRBV18,-
TGTGCCAGCAGCTTGCAGGGGGCATATGGGGCCAACGTCCTGACTTTC,CASSLQGAYGANVLTF,TRBJ2-6,TRBD1,TRBV7-9,-
TGTGCCACCAGCAGAGATACGCGGAGGAGCTCCTACGAGCAGTACTTC,CATSRDTRRSSYEQYF,TRBJ2-7,-,TRBV15,-
TGCAGCGCTTTTAGGTCCTCGGCAGGGGGCGATGGCTACACCTTC,CSAFRSSAGGDGYTF,TRBJ1-2,TRBD1,TRBV29-1,-
TGCGCCAGCAGCTTAGCAGTGTCAGGGGACCCACGTATGAACACTGAAGCTTTCTTT,CASSLAVSGDPRMNTEAFF,TRBJ1-1,-,TRBV5-1,-
TGTGCCAGCAGCTTACCAGCGGGAGAAGAGGGAGATACGCAGTATTTT,CASSLPAGEEGDTQYF,TRBJ2-3,TRBD2,TRBV3-1/TRBV3-2,-
TGTGCCAGCGGGGGGACCCCAACACTCTATGGCTACACCTTC,CASGGTPTLYGYTF,TRBJ1-2,-,TRBV6-6,-
TGCAGCGTTGAAGCCCCTGCCCGGCCCGCCGGGGGCTACACCTTC,CSVEAPARPAGGYTF,TRBJ1-2,-,TRBV29-1,-
TGTGCCAGTAGAGTAGCGGGAGTGGGAAGCGGGGAGCTGTTTTTT,CASRVAGVGSGELFF,TRBJ2-2,TRBD2,TRBV19,-
TGTGCCTGGAGACAATCTGCAGATACGCAGTATTTT,CAWRQSADTQYF,TRBJ2-3,-,TRBV30,-
TGCAGCGTTGACAGGGGGCGTATTAGTGGCTACACCTTC,CSVDRGRISGYTF,TRBJ1-2,TRBD1,TRBV29-1,-
TGTGCCAGCAGCCAAGAGTTCAGGGGAGTAAGGAATGAGCAGTTCTTC,CASSQEFRGVRNEQFF,TRBJ2-1,-,TRBV11-3,-
TGCGCCAGCAGCCGTGGTCGGGGGGAGTCAGAGACCCAGTACTTC,CASSRGRGESETQYF,TRBJ2-5,TRBD2,TRBV5-1,-
TGTGCCAGCAGTGATCCAGGGTCTGGCTACACCTTC,CASSDPGSGYTF,TRBJ1-2,-,TRBV25-1,-
TGTGCCAGCAGCCACGTTCGAGGGACTAGCTCCTACAATGAGCAGTTCTTC,CASSHVRGTSSYNEQFF,TRBJ2-1,TRBD2,TRBV3-1/TRBV3-2,-
TGTGCCGGTACAGGGCAACCAAGAGGTGGCTACACCTTC,CAGTGQPRGGYTF,TRBJ1-2,-,TRBV30,-
TGCGCCAGCAGCTTGTCAGGGGGCACTGAAGCTTTCTTT,CASSLSGGTEAFF,TRBJ1-1,TRBD1,TRBV5-1,-
TGTGCCAGCAGGTCCGTAGGAGCTAGCACAGATACGCAGTATTTT,CASRSVGASTDTQYF,TRBJ2-3,-,TRBV27,-
TGCGCCAGCAGCAAAGACAGGGGGACCTCCTACAATGAGCAGTTCTTC,CASSKDRGTSYNEQFF,TRBJ2-1,TRBD1,TRBV5-1,-
TGTGCCAGTGCCGGGTCCTTTAATCAGCCCCAGCATTTT,CASAGSFNQPQHF,TRBJ1-5,-,TRBV19,-
TGTGCCAGCAGTTTAGGGGACTGGGATACGCAGTATTTT,CASSLGDWDTQYF,TRBJ2-3,-,TRBV12-3/TRBV12-4,-
TGTGCCAGTAGTGTAAGTGCCGGGATTACATATGGCTACACCTTC,CASSVSAGITYGYTF,TRBJ1-2,-,TRBV19,once
TGCAGTGCCGCGAGCTATGGCTACACCTTC,CSAASYGYTF,TRBJ1-2,-,TRBV20-1,once